This TCR beta chain stems from a study of CD8 T cells in ankylosing spondylitis listed by TCRdb under 2017. In the study overall: The study profiled T cell receptor beta repertoires in healthy donors and ankylosing spondylitis patients to find disease-linked TCR variants. The full study cohort comprised about 24 ankylosing spondylitis patients and 85 to 120 healthy donors. Peripheral blood samples were taken, and synovial fluid was additionally collected from ankylosing spondylitis patients. Study-level results and caveats: In peripheral blood, the disease-linked clones were found at relatively low frequencies and had a CD8+ phenotype. Blood from ankylosing spondylitis patients appeared to be characterized by a TCR beta motif made up of seven or eight highly homologous amino acid variants. The disease-linked clones were reported as significantly enriched in matched synovial fluid samples from ankylosing spondylitis patients. Some motif variants had previously been reported in the synovial fluid and blood of reactive arthritis patients, which suggests shared mechanisms of disease initiation.

This clonotype was picked up a small number of times. Its antigen target is currently unknown. No quality values exist for individual bases; no much larger clone is one base distant. The CDR1 and CDR2 encoded by the germline V gene are SGHRS and YFSETQ. From cysteine to phenylalanine, the CDR3 is 14 amino acids long. Here the CDR3 DNA is all that survives: 42 bases in frame from base 1. The germline ends are 10 bases apart after V is trimmed by 4 bases and J by 0 bases. Sequencing used an Illumina HiSeq 2500. Quantitative 5'-RACE with molecular barcodes was used to prepare TCR beta libraries. Concerning the study's data processing: A new computational method based on a probabilistic model of VDJ rearrangement was used to identify disease-linked TCR variants. TCRdb cleaned the public reads at Q25 with fastp, built clones with MiXCR and kept in-frame beta chains. For every CDR3 protein sequence, its rows merge into one entry that carries the most common genes and DNA. TCRdb's processing, not the authors', yielded these V and J calls. The sample has fewer than 250,000 distinct CDR3 sequences on record, roughly a tenth of them singletons. The biggest ten clones account for 21% of the sample.

The chain was built from TRBV5-1 and TRBJ1-2; TRBD1 is possibly the D segment (5 matching bases). Sequenced input: blood, either unsorted or a sorted T cell fraction (not recorded which). This TCR was recovered from a male donor with ankylosing spondylitis or in good health (not recorded which). The CDR3 in this case is CASSSGGSNYGYTF. The DNA sequence follows: TGCGCCAGCAGCAGTGGGGGGTCTAACTATGGCTACACCTTC.